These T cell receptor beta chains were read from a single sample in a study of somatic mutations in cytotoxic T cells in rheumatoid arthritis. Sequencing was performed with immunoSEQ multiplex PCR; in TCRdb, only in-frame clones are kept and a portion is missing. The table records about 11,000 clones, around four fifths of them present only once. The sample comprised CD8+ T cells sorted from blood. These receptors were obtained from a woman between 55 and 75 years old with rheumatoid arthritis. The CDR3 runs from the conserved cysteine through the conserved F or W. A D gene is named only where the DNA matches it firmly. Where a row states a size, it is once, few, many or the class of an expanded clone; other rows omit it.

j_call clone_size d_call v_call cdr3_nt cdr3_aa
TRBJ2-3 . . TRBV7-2 TGTGCCAGCAGCGTAACAGTTTCTAGCACAGATACGCAGTATTTT CASSVTVSSTDTQYF
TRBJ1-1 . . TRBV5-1 TGCGCCAGCAGCTTTCCAGGGGCGGTGGACACTGAAGCTTTCTTT CASSFPGAVDTEAFF
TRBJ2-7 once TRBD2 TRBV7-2 TGTGCCAGCAGCACGGGACTAGCGGGATACAGCTCCTACGAGCAGTACTTC CASSTGLAGYSSYEQYF
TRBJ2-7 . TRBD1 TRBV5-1 TGCGCCAGCAGCTTGGGGACAGGGGAAGGCTACGAGCAGTACTTC CASSLGTGEGYEQYF
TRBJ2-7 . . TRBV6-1 TGTGCCATTGTACGGCAGGGTGCTAACGAGCAGTACTTC CAIVRQGANEQYF
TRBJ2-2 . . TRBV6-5 TGTGCCAGCAGTCTACTAGTATACGCCGGGGAGCTGTTTTTT CASSLLVYAGELFF
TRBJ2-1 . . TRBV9 TGTGCCAGCAGCGTAGTATTCGACGGTGGGAGCTCCTACAATGAGCAGTTCTTC CASSVVFDGGSSYNEQFF
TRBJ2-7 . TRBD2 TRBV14 TGTGCCAGCAGCCAACGGACTAGCGGGATCTCCTACGAGCAGTACTTC CASSQRTSGISYEQYF
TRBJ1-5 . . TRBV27 TGTGCCAGCAGTCCTGGGGGGAACCAGCCCCAGCATTTT CASSPGGNQPQHF
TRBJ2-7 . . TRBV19 TGTGCCAGTAGTCCCGGACTCTCCTACGAGCAGTACTTC CASSPGLSYEQYF
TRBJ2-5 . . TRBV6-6 TGTGCCAGCAGCACTAGACCCAAAGAGACCCAGTACTTC CASSTRPKETQYF
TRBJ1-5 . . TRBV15 TGTGCCACCAGCCCCTACGGGGGGGGAGGGCAGCCCCAGCATTTT CATSPYGGGGQPQHF